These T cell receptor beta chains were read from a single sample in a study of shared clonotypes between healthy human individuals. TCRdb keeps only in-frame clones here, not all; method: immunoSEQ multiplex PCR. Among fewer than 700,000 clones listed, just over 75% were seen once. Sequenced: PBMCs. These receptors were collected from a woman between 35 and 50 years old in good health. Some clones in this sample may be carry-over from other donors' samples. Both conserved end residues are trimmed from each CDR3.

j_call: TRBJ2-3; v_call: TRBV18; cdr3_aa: ASSPPPRDTQY
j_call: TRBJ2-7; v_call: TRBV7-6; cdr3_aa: ASSFAANYEQY
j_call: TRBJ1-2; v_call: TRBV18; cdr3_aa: ASSRDRELNYGYT
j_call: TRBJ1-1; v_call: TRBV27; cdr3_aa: ASSLFHSTMNTEAF
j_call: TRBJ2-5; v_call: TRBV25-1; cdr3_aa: ASSDPTIETQY
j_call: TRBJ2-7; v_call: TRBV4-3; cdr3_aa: ASSQVAGGSYEQY
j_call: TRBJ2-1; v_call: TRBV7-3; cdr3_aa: ASSRLAGGAYNEQF
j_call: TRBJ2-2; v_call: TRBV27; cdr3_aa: ASSFHRRDRTNTGELF
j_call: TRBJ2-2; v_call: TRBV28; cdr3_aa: ASRSKDRAMTGELF
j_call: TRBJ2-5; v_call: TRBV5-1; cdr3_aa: ASSFKGDETQY
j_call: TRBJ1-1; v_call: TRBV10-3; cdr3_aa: AISEGSLLTEAF
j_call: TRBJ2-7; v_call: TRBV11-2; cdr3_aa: ASSLGTSVGYEQY
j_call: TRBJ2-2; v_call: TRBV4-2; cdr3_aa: ASSQRNTPGTGELF
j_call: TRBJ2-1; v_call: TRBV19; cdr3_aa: ASRVGNEQF
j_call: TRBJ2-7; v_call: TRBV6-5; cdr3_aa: ASSPSLAGGHEQY
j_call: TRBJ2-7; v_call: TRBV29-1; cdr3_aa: SVESNSYEQY
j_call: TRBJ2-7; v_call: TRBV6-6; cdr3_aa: ASRRQGFPYEQY
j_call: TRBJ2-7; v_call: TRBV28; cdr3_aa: ASSLDPAVHEQY
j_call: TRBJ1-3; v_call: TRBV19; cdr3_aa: ASSILGGPGGNTIY